This TCR beta chain was documented in a study of Ad26.COV2.S vaccination and SARS-CoV-2 variants. Study at large: Ad26.COV2.S given intramuscularly, once or twice 56 days apart.

V shed 4 bases, J shed 5 bases, and the junction held 6 bases outside the gene matches. The CDR3 extends over 15 amino acids. Germline values: CDR1 LNHDA, CDR2 SQIVND (reference sequence). Stated treatment: some 20 received Ad26.COV2.S at low or high dose, single or two shots; roughly 5 received placebo; per-sample allocation not given. Sampling took place 63 days after the first vaccine or placebo injection. Assay: immunoSEQ multiplex PCR; the TCRdb copy retains only in-frame clones and omits some. The sample yields under 250,000 clones, around nine tenths seen once. This sequence joins TRBV19 and TRBJ2-1, with 9 bases aligning to TRBD1. This sample comprised peripheral blood, obtained in a trial of Ad26.COV2.S vaccine versus placebo. This sequence originates from a person aged 18 to 65 who received the Ad26.COV2.S COVID-19 vaccine or a placebo. This CDR3 is CASSTPGQGHNEQFF. CDR3 coding DNA: TGTGCCAGTAGTACCCCGGGACAGGGCCACAATGAGCAGTTCTTC. The entire variable domain, with the rest obtained from reference TRBV19 and TRBJ2-1, is as follows: DGGITQSPKYLFRKEGQNVTLSCEQNLNHDAMYWYRQDPGQGLRLIYYSQIVNDFQKGDIAEGYSVSREKKESFPLTVTSAQKNPTAFYLCASSTPGQGHNEQFFGPGTRLTVL.